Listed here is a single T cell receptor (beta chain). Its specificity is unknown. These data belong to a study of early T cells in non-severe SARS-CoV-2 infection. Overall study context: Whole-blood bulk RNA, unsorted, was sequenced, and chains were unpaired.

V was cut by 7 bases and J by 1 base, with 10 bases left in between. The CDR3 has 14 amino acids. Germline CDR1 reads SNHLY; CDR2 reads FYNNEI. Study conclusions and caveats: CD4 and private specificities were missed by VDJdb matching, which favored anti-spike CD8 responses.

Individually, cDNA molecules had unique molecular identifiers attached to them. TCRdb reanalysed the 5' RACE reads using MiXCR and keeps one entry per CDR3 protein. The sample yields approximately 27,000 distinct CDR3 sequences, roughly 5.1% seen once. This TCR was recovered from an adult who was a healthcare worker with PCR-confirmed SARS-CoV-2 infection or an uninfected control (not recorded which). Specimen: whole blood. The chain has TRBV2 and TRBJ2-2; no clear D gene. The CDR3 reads CASKAGENTGELFF. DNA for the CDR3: TGTGCCAGCAAGGCAGGCGAGAACACCGGGGAGCTGTTTTTT.